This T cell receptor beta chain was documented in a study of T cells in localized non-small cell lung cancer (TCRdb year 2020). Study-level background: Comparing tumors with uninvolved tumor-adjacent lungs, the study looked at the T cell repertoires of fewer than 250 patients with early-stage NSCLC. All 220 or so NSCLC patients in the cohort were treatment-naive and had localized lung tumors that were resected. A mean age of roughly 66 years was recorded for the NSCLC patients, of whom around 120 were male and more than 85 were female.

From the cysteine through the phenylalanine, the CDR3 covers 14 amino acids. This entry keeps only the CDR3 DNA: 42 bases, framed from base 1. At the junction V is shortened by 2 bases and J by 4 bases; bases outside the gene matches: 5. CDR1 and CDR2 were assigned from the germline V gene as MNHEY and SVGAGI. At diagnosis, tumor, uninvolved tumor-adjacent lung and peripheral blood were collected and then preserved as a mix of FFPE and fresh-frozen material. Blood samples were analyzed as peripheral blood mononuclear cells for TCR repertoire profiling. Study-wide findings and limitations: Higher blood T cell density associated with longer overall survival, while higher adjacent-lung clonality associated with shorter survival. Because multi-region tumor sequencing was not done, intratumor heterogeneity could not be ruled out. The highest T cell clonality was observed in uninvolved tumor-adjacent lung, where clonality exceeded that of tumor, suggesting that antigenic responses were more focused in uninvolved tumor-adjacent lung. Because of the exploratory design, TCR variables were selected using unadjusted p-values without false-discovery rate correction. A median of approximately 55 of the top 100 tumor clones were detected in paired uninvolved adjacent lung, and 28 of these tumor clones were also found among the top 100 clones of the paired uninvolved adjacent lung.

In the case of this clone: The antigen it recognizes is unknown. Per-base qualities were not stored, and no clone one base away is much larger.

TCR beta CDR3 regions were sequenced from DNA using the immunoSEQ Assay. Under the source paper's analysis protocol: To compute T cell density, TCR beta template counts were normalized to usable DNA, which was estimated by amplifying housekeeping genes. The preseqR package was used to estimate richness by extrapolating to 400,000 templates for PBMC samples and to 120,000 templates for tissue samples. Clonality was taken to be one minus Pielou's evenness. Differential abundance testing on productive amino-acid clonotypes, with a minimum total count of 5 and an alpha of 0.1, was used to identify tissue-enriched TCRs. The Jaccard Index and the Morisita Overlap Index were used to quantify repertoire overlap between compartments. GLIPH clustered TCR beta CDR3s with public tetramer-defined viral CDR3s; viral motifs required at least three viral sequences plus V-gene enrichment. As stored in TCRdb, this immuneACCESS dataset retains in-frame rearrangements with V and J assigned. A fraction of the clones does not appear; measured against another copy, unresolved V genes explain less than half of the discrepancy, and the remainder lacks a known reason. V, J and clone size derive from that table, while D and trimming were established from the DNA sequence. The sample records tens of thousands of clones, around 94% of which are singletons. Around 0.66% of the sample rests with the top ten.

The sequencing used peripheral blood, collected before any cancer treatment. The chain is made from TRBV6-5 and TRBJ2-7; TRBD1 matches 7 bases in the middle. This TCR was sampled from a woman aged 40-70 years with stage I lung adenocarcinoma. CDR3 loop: CASSYLGQKYEQYF. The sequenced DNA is TGTGCCAGCAGTTACCTGGGACAGAAATACGAGCAGTACTTC.